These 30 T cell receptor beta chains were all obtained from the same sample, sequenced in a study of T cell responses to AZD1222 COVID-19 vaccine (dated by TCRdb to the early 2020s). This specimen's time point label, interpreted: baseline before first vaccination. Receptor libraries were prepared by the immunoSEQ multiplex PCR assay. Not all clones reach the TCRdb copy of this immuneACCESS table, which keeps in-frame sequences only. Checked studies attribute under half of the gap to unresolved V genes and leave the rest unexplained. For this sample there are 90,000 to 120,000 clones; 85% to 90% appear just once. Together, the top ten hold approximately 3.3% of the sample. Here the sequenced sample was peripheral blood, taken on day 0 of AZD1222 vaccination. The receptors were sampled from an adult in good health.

CDR3 DNA: TGTGCCAGTAGTCCACACGGGACAGGGGGCTTGGGACAGCCCCAGCATTTT. This codes for CASSPHGTGGLGQPQHF. V is TRBV19 and J is TRBJ1-5, with TRBD1 matching over 12 bases. V dropped 5 bases and J dropped 7; count of bases not matched to a gene: 12. The CDR3 length is 17 residues. CDR1 and CDR2 (germline): LNHDA, SQIVND (reference sequence).

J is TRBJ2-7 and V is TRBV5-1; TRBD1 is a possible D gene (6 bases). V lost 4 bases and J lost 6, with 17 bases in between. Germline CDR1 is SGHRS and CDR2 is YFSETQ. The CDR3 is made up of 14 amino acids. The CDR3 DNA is TGCGCCAGCAGCGGGCAGGGGACCATCCTCGAGCAGTACTTC. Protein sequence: CASSGQGTILEQYF.

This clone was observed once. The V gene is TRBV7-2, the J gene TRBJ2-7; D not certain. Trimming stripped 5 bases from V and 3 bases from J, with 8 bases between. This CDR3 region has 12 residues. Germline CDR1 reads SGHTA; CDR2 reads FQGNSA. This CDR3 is CASSPPIYEQYF. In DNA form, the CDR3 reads TGTGCCAGCAGCCCCCCCATCTACGAGCAGTACTTC. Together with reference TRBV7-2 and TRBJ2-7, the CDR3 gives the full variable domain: GAGVSQSPSNKVTEKGKDVELRCDPISGHTALYWYRQSLGQGLEFLIYFQGNSAPDKSGLPSDRFSAERTGGSVSTLTIQRTQQEDSAVYLCASSPPIYEQYFGPGTRLTVT.

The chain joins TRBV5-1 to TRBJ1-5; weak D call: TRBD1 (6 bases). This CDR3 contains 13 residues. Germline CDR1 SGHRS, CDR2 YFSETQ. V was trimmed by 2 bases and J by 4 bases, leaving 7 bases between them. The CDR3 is CASSFQGNQPQHF. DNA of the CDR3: TGCGCCAGCAGCTTTCAGGGGAATCAGCCCCAGCATTTT. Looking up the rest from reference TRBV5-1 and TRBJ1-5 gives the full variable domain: KAGVTQTPRYLIKTRGQQVTLSCSPISGHRSVSWYQQTPGQGLQFLFEYFSETQRNKGNFPGRFSGRQFSNSRSEMNVSTLELGDSALYLCASSFQGNQPQHFGDGTRLSIL.

The CDR3 is CSASSTGNQPQHF. In DNA form, the CDR3 reads TGCAGTGCTAGTAGTACGGGGAATCAGCCCCAGCATTTT. This rearrangement joins TRBV20-1 to TRBJ1-5; no clear D. The germline V gene has CDR1 DFQATT and CDR2 SNEGSKA (reference sequence). This CDR3 is built from 13 residues. The V gene lost 3 bases and the J gene lost 4 bases, with 10 bases spanning the gap.

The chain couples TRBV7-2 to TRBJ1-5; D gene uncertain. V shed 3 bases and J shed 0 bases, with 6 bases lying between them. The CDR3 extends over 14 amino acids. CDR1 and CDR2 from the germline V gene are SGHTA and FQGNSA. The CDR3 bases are TGTGCCAGCAGCTTTTACACTAGCAATCAGCCCCAGCATTTT. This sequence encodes CASSFYTSNQPQHF.

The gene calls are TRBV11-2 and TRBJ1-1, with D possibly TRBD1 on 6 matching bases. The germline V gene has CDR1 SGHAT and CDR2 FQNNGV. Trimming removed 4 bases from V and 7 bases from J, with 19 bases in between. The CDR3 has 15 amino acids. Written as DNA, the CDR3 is TGTGCCAGCAGCTCCCTGAGGGGGGGCGCGGGTGAAGCTTTCTTT. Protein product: CASSSLRGGAGEAFF.

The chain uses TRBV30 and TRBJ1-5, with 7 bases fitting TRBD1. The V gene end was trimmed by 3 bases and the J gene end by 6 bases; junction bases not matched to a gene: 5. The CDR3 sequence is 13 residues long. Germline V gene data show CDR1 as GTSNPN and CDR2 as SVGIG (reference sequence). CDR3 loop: CAWSATGVQPQHF. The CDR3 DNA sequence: TGTGCCTGGAGCGCCACAGGGGTTCAGCCCCAGCATTTT.

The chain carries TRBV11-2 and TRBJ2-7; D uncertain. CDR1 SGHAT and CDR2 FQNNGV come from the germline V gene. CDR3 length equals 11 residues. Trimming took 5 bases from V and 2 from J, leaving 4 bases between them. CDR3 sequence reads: CASSRAYEQYF. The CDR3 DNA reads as TGTGCCAGCAGCCGAGCCTACGAGCAGTACTTC.

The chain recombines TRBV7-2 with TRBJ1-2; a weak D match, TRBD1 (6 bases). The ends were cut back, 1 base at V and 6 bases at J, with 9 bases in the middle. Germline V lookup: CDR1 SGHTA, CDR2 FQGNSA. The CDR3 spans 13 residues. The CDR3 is CASSLGTADGYTF. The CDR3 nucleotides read TGTGCCAGCAGCTTAGGGACAGCTGATGGCTACACCTTC.

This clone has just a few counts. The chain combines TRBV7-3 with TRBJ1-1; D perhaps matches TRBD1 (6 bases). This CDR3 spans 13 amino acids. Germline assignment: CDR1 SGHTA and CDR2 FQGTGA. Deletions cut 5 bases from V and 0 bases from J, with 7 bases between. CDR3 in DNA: TGTGCCAGCAGCCGACAGGTGAACACTGAAGCTTTCTTT. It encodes CASSRQVNTEAFF.

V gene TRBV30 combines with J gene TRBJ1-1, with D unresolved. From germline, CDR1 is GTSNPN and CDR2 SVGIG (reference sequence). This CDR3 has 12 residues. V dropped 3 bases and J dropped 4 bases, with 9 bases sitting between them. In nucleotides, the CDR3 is TGTGCCTGGAGCATGGGATTCACTGAAGCTTTCTTT. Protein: CAWSMGFTEAFF.

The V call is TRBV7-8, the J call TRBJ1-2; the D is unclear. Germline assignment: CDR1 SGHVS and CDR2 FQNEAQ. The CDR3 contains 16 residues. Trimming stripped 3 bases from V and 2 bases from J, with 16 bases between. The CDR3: CASSFVRPESNYGYTF. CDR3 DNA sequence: TGTGCCAGCAGCTTCGTCCGTCCGGAATCAAACTATGGCTACACCTTC.

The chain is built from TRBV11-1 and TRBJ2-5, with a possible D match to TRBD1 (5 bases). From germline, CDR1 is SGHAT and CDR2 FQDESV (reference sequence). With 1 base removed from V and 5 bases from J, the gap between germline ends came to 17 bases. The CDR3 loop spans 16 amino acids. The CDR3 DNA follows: TGTGCCAGCAGCTTAGAGCGACTCAGGGCCCGGGAGACCCAGTACTTC. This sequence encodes CASSLERLRARETQYF. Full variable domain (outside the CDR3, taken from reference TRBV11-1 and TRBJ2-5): EAEVAQSPRYKITEKSQAVAFWCDPISGHATLYWYRQILGQGPELLVQFQDESVVDDSQLPKDRFSAERLKGVDSTLKIQPAELGDSAMYLCASSLERLRARETQYFGPGTRLLVL.

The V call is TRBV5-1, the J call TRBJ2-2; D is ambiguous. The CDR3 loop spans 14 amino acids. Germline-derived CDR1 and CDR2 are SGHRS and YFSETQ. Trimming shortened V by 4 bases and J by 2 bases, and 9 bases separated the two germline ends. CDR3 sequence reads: CASSTTYNTGELFF. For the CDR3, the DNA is TGCGCCAGCAGCACAACCTATAACACCGGGGAGCTGTTTTTT.

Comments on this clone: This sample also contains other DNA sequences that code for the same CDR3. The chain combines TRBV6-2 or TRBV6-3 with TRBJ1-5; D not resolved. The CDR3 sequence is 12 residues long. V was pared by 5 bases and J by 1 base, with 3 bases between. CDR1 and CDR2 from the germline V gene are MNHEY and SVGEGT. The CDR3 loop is CASSDSNQPQHF. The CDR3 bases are TGTGCCAGCAGTGACAGCAATCAGCCCCAGCATTTT.

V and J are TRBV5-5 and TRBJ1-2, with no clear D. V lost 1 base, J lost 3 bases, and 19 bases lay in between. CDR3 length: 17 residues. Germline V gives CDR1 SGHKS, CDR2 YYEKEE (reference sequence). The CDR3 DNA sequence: TGTGCCAGCAGCTTGAGGGCGCAGAGGCGGTGGGACTATGGCTACACCTTC. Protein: CASSLRAQRRWDYGYTF.

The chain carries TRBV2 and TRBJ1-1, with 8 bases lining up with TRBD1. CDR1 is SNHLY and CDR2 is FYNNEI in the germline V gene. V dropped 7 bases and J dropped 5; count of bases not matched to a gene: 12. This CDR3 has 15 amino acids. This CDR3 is CASTGTGRMETEAFF. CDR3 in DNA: TGTGCCAGCACCGGGACAGGAAGGATGGAAACTGAAGCTTTCTTT.

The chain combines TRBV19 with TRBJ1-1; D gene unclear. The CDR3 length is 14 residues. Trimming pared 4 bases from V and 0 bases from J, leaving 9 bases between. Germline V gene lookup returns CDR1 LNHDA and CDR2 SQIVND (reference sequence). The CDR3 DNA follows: TGTGCCAGTAGTACGACGAAGATGAACACTGAAGCTTTCTTT. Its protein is CASSTTKMNTEAFF.

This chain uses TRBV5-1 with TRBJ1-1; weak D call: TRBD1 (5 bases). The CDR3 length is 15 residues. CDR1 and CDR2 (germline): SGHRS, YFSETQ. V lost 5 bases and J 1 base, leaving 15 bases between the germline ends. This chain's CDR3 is CASRRKPQENTEAFF. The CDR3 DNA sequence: TGCGCCAGCAGAAGGAAACCACAGGAGAACACTGAAGCTTTCTTT.

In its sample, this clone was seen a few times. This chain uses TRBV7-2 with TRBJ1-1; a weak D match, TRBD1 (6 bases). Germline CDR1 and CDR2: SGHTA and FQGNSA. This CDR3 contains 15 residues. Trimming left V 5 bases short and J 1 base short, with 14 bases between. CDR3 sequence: CASSPPGVRNTEAFF. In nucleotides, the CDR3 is TGTGCCAGCAGCCCCCCAGGGGTTAGGAACACTGAAGCTTTCTTT.

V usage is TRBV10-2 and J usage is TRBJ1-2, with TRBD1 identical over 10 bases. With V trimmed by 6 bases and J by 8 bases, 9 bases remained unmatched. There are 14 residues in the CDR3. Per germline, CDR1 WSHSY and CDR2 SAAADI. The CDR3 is CASSDTGTGEGYTF. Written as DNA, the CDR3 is TGCGCCAGCAGCGATACCGGGACAGGGGAAGGCTACACCTTC.

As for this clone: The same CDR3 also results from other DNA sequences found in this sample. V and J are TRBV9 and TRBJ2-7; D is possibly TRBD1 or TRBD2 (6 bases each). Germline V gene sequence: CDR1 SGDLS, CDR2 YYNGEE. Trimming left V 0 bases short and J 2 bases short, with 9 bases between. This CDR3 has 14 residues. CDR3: CASSVEGGPYEQYF. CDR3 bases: TGTGCCAGCAGCGTAGAGGGGGGTCCCTACGAGCAGTACTTC.

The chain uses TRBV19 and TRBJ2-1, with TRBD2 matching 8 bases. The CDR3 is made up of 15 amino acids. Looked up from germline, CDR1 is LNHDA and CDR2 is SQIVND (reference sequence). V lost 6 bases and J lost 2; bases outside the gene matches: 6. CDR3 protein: CASRPRGGPYNEQFF. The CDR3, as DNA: TGTGCCAGTAGGCCCCGGGGGGGCCCCTACAATGAGCAGTTCTTC. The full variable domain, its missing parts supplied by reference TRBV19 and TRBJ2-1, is DGGITQSPKYLFRKEGQNVTLSCEQNLNHDAMYWYRQDPGQGLRLIYYSQIVNDFQKGDIAEGYSVSREKKESFPLTVTSAQKNPTAFYLCASRPRGGPYNEQFFGPGTRLTVL.

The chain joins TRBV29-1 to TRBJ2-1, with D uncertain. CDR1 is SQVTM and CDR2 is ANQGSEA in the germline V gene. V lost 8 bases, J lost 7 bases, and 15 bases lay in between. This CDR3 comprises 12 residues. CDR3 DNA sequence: TGCAGCTGCACAAGGGTGATGAATGAGCAGTTCTTC. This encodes CSCTRVMNEQFF.

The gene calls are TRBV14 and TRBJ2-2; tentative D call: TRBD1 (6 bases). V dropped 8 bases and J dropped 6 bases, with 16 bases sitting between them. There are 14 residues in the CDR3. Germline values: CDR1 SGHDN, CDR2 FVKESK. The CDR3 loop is CASPVPGGPGELFF. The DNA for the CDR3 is TGTGCCAGCCCAGTCCCTGGGGGCCCCGGGGAGCTGTTTTTT.

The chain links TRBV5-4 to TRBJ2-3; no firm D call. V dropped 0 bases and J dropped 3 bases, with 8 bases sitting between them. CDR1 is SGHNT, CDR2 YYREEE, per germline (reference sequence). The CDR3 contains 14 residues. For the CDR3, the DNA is TGTGCCAGCAGCTTGGGCGCGAGGACAGATACGCAGTATTTT. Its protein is CASSLGARTDTQYF.

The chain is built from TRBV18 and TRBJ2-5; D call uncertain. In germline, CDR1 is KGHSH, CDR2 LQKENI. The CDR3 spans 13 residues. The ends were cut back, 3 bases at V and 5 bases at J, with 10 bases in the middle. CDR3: CASSPYGSETQYF. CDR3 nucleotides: TGTGCCAGCTCACCCTACGGGTCGGAGACCCAGTACTTC.

Here the CDR3 reads CASSKVNIGRFYGYTF. For the CDR3, the DNA is TGTGCCAGCAGCAAAGTAAATATCGGCAGGTTCTATGGCTACACCTTC. The chain joins TRBV21-1 to TRBJ1-2; the table's TRBD1 call for D was not verified on the DNA. TRBV21-1 corresponds to a pseudogene. CDR3 length equals 16 residues.

The chain's CDR3 is CASSQDRSYQPQHF. The CDR3 coding sequence is TGTGCCAGCAGCCAAGACAGGTCCTATCAGCCCCAGCATTTT. The chain is built from TRBV7-2 and TRBJ1-5; D might be TRBD1 (6 bases). This CDR3 contains 14 residues. Trimming removed 5 bases from V and 5 bases from J, with 13 bases in between. Germline V gene sequence: CDR1 SGHTA, CDR2 FQGNSA.